The rows below give T cell receptor beta chains drawn from one sample of a study of cytomegalovirus exposure and HLA in healthy donors. The table came from immunoSEQ multiplex PCR; TCRdb's copy has only in-frame clones and leaves some out. The data contain more than 80,000 clones, 55% to 70% of them singletons. Specimen: PBMCs. Every receptor here comes from a woman aged 40 to 50 in good health and CMV-seropositive. CDR3s include the opening cysteine and the closing phenylalanine or tryptophan. Fields, in order: V gene, D gene, clone size, J gene, CDR3 protein, CDR3 DNA. The D gene is left open where the match is weak. Part of the rows lack a size; the others show once, few, many or a class for expanded clones.

v_call: TRBV30; d_call: -; clone_size: few; j_call: TRBJ2-1; cdr3_aa: CALQAVRGEQFF; cdr3_nt: TGTGCCCTGCAAGCGGTGCGGGGCGAGCAGTTCTTC
v_call: TRBV10-3; d_call: -; clone_size: -; j_call: TRBJ1-2; cdr3_aa: CAISRESLGNGYTF; cdr3_nt: TGTGCCATCAGTAGGGAGAGTCTGGGCAATGGCTACACCTTC
v_call: TRBV7-2; d_call: -; clone_size: -; j_call: TRBJ1-4; cdr3_aa: CASSPRPRPGEKLFF; cdr3_nt: TGTGCCAGCAGCCCCCGGCCGAGACCGGGGGAAAAACTGTTTTTT
v_call: TRBV11-2; d_call: -; clone_size: -; j_call: TRBJ1-1; cdr3_aa: CASSLGSGAEAEAFF; cdr3_nt: TGTGCCAGCAGCTTAGGCTCAGGGGCGGAGGCTGAAGCTTTCTTT
v_call: TRBV5-4; d_call: TRBD2; clone_size: -; j_call: TRBJ2-7; cdr3_aa: CASSLAGGISYEQYF; cdr3_nt: TGTGCCAGCAGCTTGGCGGGAGGCATATCCTACGAGCAGTACTTC
v_call: TRBV15; d_call: TRBD2; clone_size: -; j_call: TRBJ2-1; cdr3_aa: CATSRRTSGGNEQFF; cdr3_nt: TGTGCCACCAGCAGGCGGACTAGCGGGGGCAATGAGCAGTTCTTC
v_call: TRBV18; d_call: -; clone_size: -; j_call: TRBJ1-2; cdr3_aa: CASSPRAGTYGYTF; cdr3_nt: TGTGCCAGCTCACCAAGGGCAGGGACATACGGCTACACCTTC
v_call: TRBV28; d_call: TRBD1; clone_size: -; j_call: TRBJ2-7; cdr3_aa: CASSTRGRSDYEQYF; cdr3_nt: TGTGCCAGCAGTACCAGGGGGCGAAGTGACTACGAGCAGTACTTC
v_call: TRBV29-1; d_call: -; clone_size: -; j_call: TRBJ2-7; cdr3_aa: CSVTRFRDEQYF; cdr3_nt: TGCAGCGTTACCCGATTCAGGGACGAGCAGTACTTC
v_call: TRBV29-1; d_call: TRBD1; clone_size: once; j_call: TRBJ2-5; cdr3_aa: CSVDRGRETQYF; cdr3_nt: TGCAGCGTCGACAGGGGCAGGGAGACCCAGTACTTC
v_call: TRBV5-4; d_call: -; clone_size: -; j_call: TRBJ1-3; cdr3_aa: CASSLDRTSGNTIYF; cdr3_nt: TGTGCCAGCAGCTTGGACAGGACGTCTGGAAACACCATATATTTT
v_call: TRBV7-3; d_call: -; clone_size: -; j_call: TRBJ2-5; cdr3_aa: CASSLDYQETQYF; cdr3_nt: TGTGCCAGCAGCTTAGACTATCAAGAGACCCAGTACTTC
v_call: TRBV6-6; d_call: -; clone_size: few; j_call: TRBJ2-7; cdr3_aa: CASCARGYEQYF; cdr3_nt: TGTGCCAGCTGCGCCAGGGGTTACGAGCAGTACTTC
v_call: TRBV19; d_call: -; clone_size: -; j_call: TRBJ2-7; cdr3_aa: CASSMSQGSYEQYF; cdr3_nt: TGTGCCAGTAGTATGAGCCAGGGCTCCTACGAGCAGTACTTC
v_call: TRBV20-1; d_call: -; clone_size: -; j_call: TRBJ1-2; cdr3_aa: CSAQGIGGYTF; cdr3_nt: TGCAGTGCCCAGGGGATAGGAGGCTACACCTTC
v_call: TRBV11-2; d_call: -; clone_size: -; j_call: TRBJ2-3; cdr3_aa: CASSLAYGSTDTQYF; cdr3_nt: TGTGCCAGCAGCTTAGCTTACGGGAGCACAGATACGCAGTATTTT
v_call: TRBV4-1; d_call: TRBD1; clone_size: few; j_call: TRBJ2-7; cdr3_aa: CASSRLPLDRGDEQYF; cdr3_nt: TGCGCCAGCAGCCGCCTACCTCTGGACAGGGGCGACGAGCAGTACTTC
v_call: TRBV5-1; d_call: TRBD2; clone_size: -; j_call: TRBJ2-1; cdr3_aa: CASSVPTSGSVYEQFF; cdr3_nt: TGCGCCAGCAGCGTCCCGACTAGCGGGAGTGTCTATGAGCAGTTCTTC
v_call: TRBV9; d_call: -; clone_size: few; j_call: TRBJ2-2; cdr3_aa: CASSVAYRETGELFF; cdr3_nt: TGTGCCAGCAGCGTAGCTTACAGGGAGACCGGGGAGCTGTTTTTT
v_call: TRBV4-1; d_call: TRBD2; clone_size: few; j_call: TRBJ2-3; cdr3_aa: CASSLLSGRSTDTQYF; cdr3_nt: TGCGCCAGCAGCCTATTGAGCGGGAGGAGCACAGATACGCAGTATTTT
v_call: TRBV27; d_call: -; clone_size: -; j_call: TRBJ2-7; cdr3_aa: CASRSPGRGSYEQYF; cdr3_nt: TGTGCCAGCAGAAGCCCAGGTAGGGGATCCTACGAGCAGTACTTC
v_call: TRBV29-1; d_call: -; clone_size: once; j_call: TRBJ1-1; cdr3_aa: CSVTGTRHRLRDEAFF; cdr3_nt: TGCAGCGTAACCGGGACACGTCACCGCCTCAGAGATGAAGCTTTCTTT
v_call: TRBV28; d_call: TRBD1; clone_size: -; j_call: TRBJ2-7; cdr3_aa: CASSYSGGSNEQYF; cdr3_nt: TGTGCCAGCAGTTACTCAGGGGGCAGTAACGAGCAGTACTTC
v_call: TRBV2; d_call: TRBD1; clone_size: few; j_call: TRBJ2-2; cdr3_aa: CASRGTGWSGELFF; cdr3_nt: TGTGCCAGCAGGGGGACAGGGTGGAGCGGGGAGCTGTTTTTT
v_call: TRBV25-1; d_call: TRBD1; clone_size: -; j_call: TRBJ2-1; cdr3_aa: CASSASGTGWDYEQFF; cdr3_nt: TGTGCCAGCAGTGCTTCCGGGACAGGGTGGGACTATGAGCAGTTCTTC
v_call: TRBV5-8; d_call: -; clone_size: -; j_call: TRBJ2-2; cdr3_aa: CASSPGRGDTGELFF; cdr3_nt: TGTGCCAGCAGCCCTGGCAGGGGGGACACCGGGGAGCTGTTTTTT
v_call: TRBV5-1; d_call: -; clone_size: -; j_call: TRBJ2-7; cdr3_aa: CASSLDPPTYEQYF; cdr3_nt: TGCGCCAGCAGCTTGGACCCGCCAACTTACGAGCAGTACTTC
v_call: TRBV27; d_call: -; clone_size: few; j_call: TRBJ2-1; cdr3_aa: CASSSKILSTRYNEQFF; cdr3_nt: TGTGCCAGCAGTTCGAAAATCCTATCGACTAGGTACAATGAGCAGTTCTTC
v_call: TRBV19; d_call: -; clone_size: -; j_call: TRBJ1-4; cdr3_aa: CASMDQRGATNEKLFF; cdr3_nt: TGTGCCAGTATGGACCAGCGCGGGGCAACTAATGAAAAACTGTTTTTT
v_call: TRBV4-3; d_call: TRBD2; clone_size: -; j_call: TRBJ2-1; cdr3_aa: CASSQATGLAGTHNEQFF; cdr3_nt: TGCGCCAGCAGCCAAGCAACGGGACTAGCGGGTACCCACAATGAGCAGTTCTTC
v_call: TRBV18; d_call: TRBD1; clone_size: -; j_call: TRBJ1-1; cdr3_aa: CASSFGQALNTEAFF; cdr3_nt: TGTGCCAGCTCATTCGGACAGGCCCTGAACACTGAAGCTTTCTTT
v_call: TRBV4-3; d_call: TRBD2; clone_size: -; j_call: TRBJ2-7; cdr3_aa: CASSQGLAGGYEQYF; cdr3_nt: TGCGCCAGCAGCCAAGGCCTAGCGGGAGGGTACGAGCAGTACTTC
v_call: TRBV27; d_call: TRBD1; clone_size: -; j_call: TRBJ1-1; cdr3_aa: CASSEQGARVEAFF; cdr3_nt: TGTGCCAGCAGCGAACAGGGGGCGCGTGTTGAAGCTTTCTTT
v_call: TRBV2; d_call: -; clone_size: -; j_call: TRBJ2-5; cdr3_aa: CASKVQAQETQYF; cdr3_nt: TGTGCCAGCAAGGTACAGGCCCAAGAGACCCAGTACTTC
v_call: TRBV6-5; d_call: -; clone_size: once; j_call: TRBJ1-2; cdr3_aa: CASSPVDYNYGYTF; cdr3_nt: TGTGCCAGCAGTCCGGTCGATTATAACTATGGCTACACCTTC
v_call: TRBV5-1; d_call: -; clone_size: -; j_call: TRBJ1-1; cdr3_aa: CASSLDRPNTEAFF; cdr3_nt: TGCGCCAGCAGCTTAGACAGGCCGAACACTGAAGCTTTCTTT
v_call: TRBV5-4; d_call: -; clone_size: few; j_call: TRBJ1-1; cdr3_aa: CASSLKPMNTEAFF; cdr3_nt: TGTGCCAGCAGCTTGAAGCCCATGAACACTGAAGCTTTCTTT
v_call: TRBV11-2; d_call: TRBD1; clone_size: -; j_call: TRBJ2-7; cdr3_aa: CASSSDRVGEQYF; cdr3_nt: TGTGCCAGCAGCTCCGACAGGGTGGGCGAGCAGTACTTC
v_call: TRBV4-1; d_call: -; clone_size: few; j_call: TRBJ2-7; cdr3_aa: CASSQAPQGLYYEQYF; cdr3_nt: TGCGCCAGCAGCCAAGCCCCGCAGGGACTCTACTACGAGCAGTACTTC
v_call: TRBV9; d_call: -; clone_size: -; j_call: TRBJ2-1; cdr3_aa: CASSLTSSLVYNEQFF; cdr3_nt: TGTGCCAGCAGCCTCACTAGTAGTTTGGTTTACAATGAGCAGTTCTTC
v_call: TRBV7-2; d_call: TRBD1; clone_size: few; j_call: TRBJ1-4; cdr3_aa: CASSPTGTGGASEKLFF; cdr3_nt: TGTGCCAGCAGCCCTACCGGGACAGGAGGGGCTAGTGAAAAACTGTTTTTT
v_call: TRBV5-8; d_call: -; clone_size: few; j_call: TRBJ1-5; cdr3_aa: CASSQAYVNQPQHF; cdr3_nt: TGTGCCAGCAGCCAGGCGTATGTCAATCAGCCCCAGCATTTT
v_call: TRBV5-1; d_call: -; clone_size: -; j_call: TRBJ1-6; cdr3_aa: CASSLTGMRNSPLHF; cdr3_nt: TGCGCCAGCAGCTTAACAGGGATGCGGAATTCACCCCTCCACTTT
v_call: TRBV4-3; d_call: TRBD1; clone_size: -; j_call: TRBJ1-2; cdr3_aa: CASSQAHGTGSYGYTF; cdr3_nt: TGCGCCAGCAGCCAAGCGCACGGGACAGGTTCCTATGGCTACACCTTC
v_call: TRBV7-2; d_call: -; clone_size: -; j_call: TRBJ1-4; cdr3_aa: CASSRAAVTNEKLFF; cdr3_nt: TGTGCCAGCAGCCGCGCGGCGGTAACTAATGAAAAACTGTTTTTT
v_call: TRBV20-1; d_call: -; clone_size: -; j_call: TRBJ2-6; cdr3_aa: CSAGHSNVLTF; cdr3_nt: TGCAGTGCTGGACACTCCAACGTCCTGACTTTC
v_call: TRBV6-5; d_call: TRBD1; clone_size: -; j_call: TRBJ2-2; cdr3_aa: CASSRPGQGIGELFF; cdr3_nt: TGTGCCAGCAGTCGGCCGGGACAGGGAATCGGGGAGCTGTTTTTT
v_call: TRBV7-2; d_call: -; clone_size: -; j_call: TRBJ1-3; cdr3_aa: CASSLTAPGILSGNTIYF; cdr3_nt: TGTGCCAGCAGCTTAACCGCGCCCGGGATCCTCTCTGGAAACACCATATATTTT
v_call: TRBV7-3; d_call: -; clone_size: -; j_call: TRBJ2-7; cdr3_aa: CASSSNPGTPYEQYF; cdr3_nt: TGTGCCAGCAGCTCGAATCCCGGGACACCCTACGAGCAGTACTTC